This is a list of T cell receptor beta chains from one sample in a study of T cell responses to AZD1222 COVID-19 vaccine. Using immunoSEQ multiplex PCR, the repertoire was profiled, and TCRdb retains in-frame clones only, with some absent. This table has some 81,000 clones, around nine tenths appearing once. Specimen: peripheral blood, collected 28 days after the second AZD1222 dose. Receptor source: an adult who received the AZD1222 COVID-19 vaccine. Each CDR3 is given with its conserved first and last residue. D genes are given only for firm matches. Size values are once, few and many counts, or a class for expanded clones, and some rows have none.

D gene	V gene	J gene	clone size	CDR3 DNA	CDR3 protein
NA	TRBV6-5	TRBJ2-7	once	TGTGCCAGCATAAATCCGTCACGGGTTACTTACGAGCAGTACTTC	CASINPSRVTYEQYF
TRBD2	TRBV5-1	TRBJ2-5	NA	TGCGCCAGCAGCTTTTTTGCGGGAGGGCGGTGGGAGACCCAGTACTTC	CASSFFAGGRWETQYF
NA	TRBV3-1/TRBV3-2	TRBJ1-1	NA	TGTGCCAGCAGCCGACAGCTGAACACTGAAGCTTTCTTT	CASSRQLNTEAFF
TRBD1	TRBV4-1	TRBJ1-5	NA	TGCGCCAGCAGCCAAGGGACAGGGATTAGCAATCAGCCCCAGCATTTT	CASSQGTGISNQPQHF
TRBD1	TRBV29-1	TRBJ1-1	NA	TGCAGCGTTGGAGCCGGGACAGGGGCGGGCACTGAAGCTTTCTTT	CSVGAGTGAGTEAFF
NA	TRBV5-1	TRBJ1-6	NA	TGCGCCAGCAGCTTGGCCCGGCATTCACCCCTCCACTTT	CASSLARHSPLHF
TRBD2	TRBV3-1/TRBV3-2	TRBJ2-3	NA	TGTGCCAGCAGCCAAGATCGGGGACTAGCGGGGGTAACAGATACGCAGTATTTT	CASSQDRGLAGVTDTQYF
NA	TRBV7-9	TRBJ1-5	NA	TGTGCCAGCAGCTTAGTCGGGGATCAGCCCCAGCATTTT	CASSLVGDQPQHF
NA	TRBV2	TRBJ2-5	NA	TGTGCCAGCAGTGAAGCGCTCGGGGGCGAGACCCAGTACTTC	CASSEALGGETQYF
NA	TRBV7-9	TRBJ1-2	NA	TGTGCCAGCAGCCCCGGACAACTCTTTAACTATGGCTACACCTTC	CASSPGQLFNYGYTF
TRBD1	TRBV9	TRBJ1-4	NA	TGTGCCAGCAGCAGTGACAGGGATTTTGAAAAACTGTTTTTT	CASSSDRDFEKLFF
TRBD1	TRBV30	TRBJ2-2	few	TGTGCCTGGAGCCCCGGGACAGAAGCCGGGGAGCTGTTTTTT	CAWSPGTEAGELFF
TRBD1	TRBV5-6	TRBJ2-2	NA	TGTGCCAGCAGCCGTGGACAGGGACACGCCGGGGAGCTGTTTTTT	CASSRGQGHAGELFF
TRBD1	TRBV4-1	TRBJ2-1	NA	TGCGCCAGCAGCCACCCACAGGGGGCGAATGAGCAGTTCTTC	CASSHPQGANEQFF
TRBD1	TRBV30	TRBJ1-2	NA	TGTGCCTGGAGCAGACCCTACGACAGGGATGGCTACACCTTC	CAWSRPYDRDGYTF
TRBD1	TRBV6-5	TRBJ1-2	NA	TGTGCCAGCACCCTGGACAGGGAGATTGGCTACACCTTC	CASTLDREIGYTF
TRBD1	TRBV7-9	TRBJ2-3	NA	TGTGCCAGCAGCCAGACAGGGGCATCCTTCACAGATACGCAGTATTTT	CASSQTGASFTDTQYF
NA	TRBV5-6	TRBJ2-5	NA	TGTGCCAGCAGCTTTAGGGTCCCTCACCAAGAGACCCAGTACTTC	CASSFRVPHQETQYF
NA	TRBV28	TRBJ1-4	few	TGTGCCAGCAGACCGAGTGGGACCGGCGAATTTAGGAAACTGTTTTTT	CASRPSGTGEFRKLFF
TRBD1	TRBV6-5	TRBJ2-1	NA	TGTGCCAGCAGTTACTCGAGACGACAGGGGTACAATGAGCAGTTCTTC	CASSYSRRQGYNEQFF
NA	TRBV7-6	TRBJ1-5	NA	TGTGCCAGCAGCTCCCACGACAGGAATCAGCCCCAGCATTTT	CASSSHDRNQPQHF
NA	TRBV6-5	TRBJ2-1	NA	TGTGCCAGCCACAACTACAATGAGCAGTTCTTC	CASHNYNEQFF
TRBD1	TRBV4-2	TRBJ1-2	NA	TGTGCCAGCAGCCAAGATCCGGACAGGGTGAACTATGGCTACACCTTC	CASSQDPDRVNYGYTF
TRBD1	TRBV7-2	TRBJ1-4	NA	TGTGCCAGCAGCTTCAGGGGGAGTTATGAAAAACTGTTTTTT	CASSFRGSYEKLFF
NA	TRBV5-1	TRBJ1-1	NA	TGCGCCAGCAGCTTGGTGCTAGGGCTGGGCACTGAAGCTTTCTTT	CASSLVLGLGTEAFF